The next 13 T cell receptor beta chains were all read from a single sample in a study of metastatic and nonmetastatic thyroid tumors. TCRdb re-called clones via MiXCR from the PCR reads. The table lists approximately 41,000 clones, around 24% of them singletons. Nobody among the patients had been given any treatment before thyroid surgery. Sequenced input: tumor tissue. The receptors come from a female donor with papillary thyroid cancer or a benign thyroid nodule (not recorded which). Some clones in this sample may be carry-over from other donors' samples.

In its sample, this clone was seen a few times. At one boundary the junction diverges from the germline segment, which might be a read error. The chain combines TRBV2 with TRBJ1-4; D may be TRBD1 (5 bases). CDR1 is SNHLY, CDR2 FYNNEI, per germline. The CDR3 sequence is 8 residues long. The CDR3 nucleotides are TGTGCCAGCAGTGGGGGGTCCTTT. Translating gives CASSGGSF.

This clone showed up just a few times. The junction departs from the called germline gene at one end, perhaps through a read error. The V call is TRBV6-1, the J call TRBJ1-2, with D unclear. CDR1 MNHNS and CDR2 SASEGT come from the germline V gene. The CDR3 runs to 12 residues. CDR3 residues: CAISQEGHGYTF. The CDR3 DNA follows: TGTGCCATCAGTCAGGAAGGCCACGGCTACACCTTC.

This clone has at least ten counts. The CDR3 DNA is TGTGCCAGCAGCGCTACTAGCGATCAGTTCTTC. Translating it yields CASSATSDQFF. This chain joins TRBV14 and TRBJ2-1; 7 nucleotides match TRBD2. CDR1 is SGHDN and CDR2 is FVKESK in the germline V gene. J lost 13 bases, V lost 5 bases, and 5 bases had no gene match. The CDR3 contains 11 residues.

The V call is TRBV20-1, the J call TRBJ2-7; perhaps TRBD1 as D (6 bases). With 5 bases removed from V and 0 bases from J, the gap between germline ends came to 8 bases. The length of the CDR3 is 12 residues. Germline V CDR1 and CDR2: DFQATT, SNEGSKA (reference sequence). The CDR3 DNA reads as TGCAGTGCTGGGGACAACTCCTACGAGCAGTACTTC. This codes for CSAGDNSYEQYF.

Notes on this clone: It may be a read error: a sequence one base away is much more abundant. Other DNA sequences in this sample translate to the same CDR3. The chain recombines TRBV5-4 with TRBJ2-7; possible D gene TRBD1, 6 bases. The CDR3 spans 12 residues. V shed 5 bases and J shed 6 bases, with 12 bases lying between them. The germline V gene encodes CDR1 SGHNT and CDR2 YYREEE (reference sequence). The CDR3 nucleotides are TGTGCCAGCAGTTCACAGGGTATCGAGCAGTACTTC. Protein: CASSSQGIEQYF. Together with reference TRBV5-4 and TRBJ2-7, the CDR3 gives the full variable domain: ETGVTQSPTHLIKTRGQQVTLRCSSQSGHNTVSWYQQALGQGPQFIFQYYREEENGRGNFPPRFSGLQFPNYSSELNVNALELDDSALYLCASSSQGIEQYFGPGTRLTVT.

This clone showed up many times. This rearrangement joins TRBV27 to TRBJ2-7; 14 bases align to TRBD2. The CDR3 extends over 16 amino acids. Unmatched junction bases numbered 9, after V lost 6 bases and J lost 5 bases. Germline CDR1 MNHEY, CDR2 SMNVEV (reference sequence). CDR3: CASSSRLAGGTDEQYF. CDR3 DNA: TGTGCCAGCAGCAGTAGACTAGCGGGAGGGACAGACGAGCAGTACTTC.

This clone occurred many times. The V call is TRBV11-3, the J call TRBJ2-1, with 10 bases that match TRBD2. Germline-derived CDR1 and CDR2 are SGHNT and YENEEA. This CDR3 spans 13 amino acids. Trimming cost V 4 bases and J 8 bases; bases outside gene matches: 2. The CDR3: CASSWSGRDEQFF. The CDR3 nucleotides are TGTGCCAGCAGCTGGAGCGGGAGGGATGAGCAGTTCTTC.

This clone is medium-sized. V gene TRBV20-1 combines with J gene TRBJ2-1; TRBD2 aligns across 15 bases. CDR3 length: 16 residues. Per germline, CDR1 DFQATT and CDR2 SNEGSKA (reference sequence). V lost 0 bases, J lost 7 bases, and 4 bases stayed unmatched. The CDR3, as DNA: TGCAGTGCTAGAGAGAGGACTAGCGGGAGGGGTAATGAGCAGTTCTTC. Protein sequence: CSARERTSGRGNEQFF.

The table lists this clone with a few counts. This chain connects TRBV10-3 to TRBJ1-2; D is undetermined. There are 13 residues in the CDR3. With 4 bases removed from V and 6 bases from J, the gap between germline ends came to 12 bases. In germline, CDR1 is ENHRY, CDR2 SYGVKD. CDR3 residues: CAISGTPDHGYTF. CDR3 DNA: TGTGCCATCAGTGGGACCCCGGACCATGGCTACACCTTC.

The table lists this clone with many counts. This may arise from a read error, as a much more abundant clone is one base away. This sample includes further DNA sequences coding for the same CDR3. V and J are TRBV11-2 and TRBJ1-6, with D maybe TRBD1 (5 bases). V was shortened by 5 bases and J by 4 bases, with 9 bases between the two germline ends. CDR3 size: 14 residues. CDR1 SGHAT and CDR2 FQNNGV come from the germline V gene. The CDR3 DNA is TGTGCCAGCAGCCCAGGGCAGTATAATTCACCCCTCCACTTT. It is translated as CASSPGQYNSPLHF.

The J gene is TRBJ2-7, the V gene TRBV5-1; a possible D gene is TRBD2 (6 bases). V lost 3 bases and J 3 bases, leaving 10 bases between the germline ends. The CDR3 has 13 amino acids. Germline values: CDR1 SGHRS, CDR2 YFSETQ. Written as DNA, the CDR3 is TGCGCCAGCAGCTGGGGACTGAACTACGAGCAGTACTTC. Amino acid sequence: CASSWGLNYEQYF.

The chain has TRBV24-1 and TRBJ2-1, with 7 positions matching TRBD2. Germline CDR1 and CDR2: KGHDR and SFDVKD. The CDR3 is 13 residues long. V lost 9 bases to trimming and J lost 2 bases; unmatched junction nucleotides: 3. The CDR3 here is CATGRGAYNEQFF. In DNA, the CDR3 is TGTGCCACCGGTCGGGGGGCCTACAATGAGCAGTTCTTC.

The count of this clone is one. This may arise from a read error, as a much more abundant clone is one base away. Other DNA variants within this sample encode the same CDR3. V gene TRBV20-1 combines with J gene TRBJ2-7; TRBD1 aligns across 12 bases. V lost 6 bases to trimming and J lost 2 bases; unmatched junction nucleotides: 8. Germline V CDR1 and CDR2: DFQATT, SNEGSKA (reference sequence). The CDR3 runs 15 residues. The CDR3 bases are TGCAGTGCGCCTCCTGGGACAGGGGGCGCCTACGAGCAGTACTTC. Its protein product is CSAPPGTGGAYEQYF.